The source of this T cell receptor beta chain is a study of blood T cell repertoires in COVID-19. Study context: Both acute and convalescent COVID-19 samples were obtained from the United States, Italy and Spain. Nucleic acid was either cDNA or gDNA, and it came from T cells, B-cell-depleted T cells, or PBMCs.

The V gene's germline CDR1 is SGHRS and CDR2 YFSETQ. The length of the CDR3 is 16 residues. Details on this clone: The germline gene is not matched at one end of the junction; a read error may be the cause.

How the authors handled the data: Amplifying reference gene primers gave estimates of nucleated cell counts. This table comes from immunoSEQ multiplex PCR, and its TCRdb copy is limited to in-frame clones, with some not included. V and J calls and clone size are as listed in that table; D and trimming were resolved from the DNA. Seen here are some 87,000 clones, about three quarters observed once, and the top ten hold approximately 9%. The receptor was derived from a man aged 50-60 years who had recovered from COVID-19. V usage is TRBV5-1 and J usage is TRBJ2-2, with D possibly matching TRBD1 (6 bases). The material sequenced was peripheral blood. For the CDR3, the DNA is TGCGCCAGCAGCTTCGTAACTAGAGGGGACACAGGGGAGCTGTTTTTT. It yields the protein CASSFVTRGDTGELFF.